The 18 T cell receptor beta chains below come from one sample, sequenced in a study of T cells in Graves' hyperthyroidism and ophthalmopathy. TCR beta CDR3 regions were amplified from RNA. An initial round of RT-PCR targeting the TCR CDR3 relied on the HTBI primer set. TCRdb redid the calling of the multiplex PCR reads with MiXCR, one entry per CDR3 protein. The data contain more than 350,000 distinct CDR3 sequences, about 18% of them seen just once; the ten biggest clones take up roughly 35%. The specimen was blood. The receptors shown here come from a woman younger than 45 with Graves' hyperthyroidism that later progressed to Graves' ophthalmopathy.

The V call is TRBV9, the J call TRBJ1-5, with D perhaps TRBD1 (5 bases). The CDR3 covers 15 residues. Germline loops: CDR1 SGDLS, CDR2 YYNGEE. V was shortened by 0 bases and J by 5 bases, with 12 bases between the two germline ends. The CDR3 is CASSVATGGDQPQHF. The CDR3 nucleotides are TGTGCCAGCAGCGTAGCTACGGGGGGGGATCAGCCCCAGCATTTT.

This clonotype occurred many times. The chain is built from TRBV11-2 and TRBJ2-5; D possibly corresponds to TRBD1 (5 bases). Trimming pared 5 bases from V and 3 bases from J, leaving 16 bases between. Germline CDR1 reads SGHAT; CDR2 reads FQNNGV. The length of the CDR3 is 15 residues. CDR3 in DNA: TGTGCCAGCAGCCCTGAAGGGGCTAGAGAAGAGACCCAGTACTTC. It encodes CASSPEGAREETQYF.

This clonotype showed up many times. V and J are TRBV2 and TRBJ2-1, with 11 positions matching TRBD1. The V segment lost 2 bases and the J segment 6 bases; nucleotides outside the gene matches: 6. The CDR3 has 16 amino acids. The germline V gene encodes CDR1 SNHLY and CDR2 FYNNEI. CDR3 bases: TGTGCCAGCAGTGAAATATGGGACAGGGGGGGCAATGAGCAGTTCTTC. It is translated as CASSEIWDRGGNEQFF.

This clonotype showed up many times. V usage is TRBV24-1 and J usage is TRBJ2-3, with 8 positions matching TRBD1. J gave up 0 bases and V 4 bases, and 8 bases lay outside the gene matches. Germline V gives CDR1 KGHDR, CDR2 SFDVKD. This CDR3 is built from 17 residues. The CDR3 DNA reads TGTGCCACCAGTGACCCACAGGGGGGAAAAAGCACAGATACGCAGTATTTT. Encoded protein: CATSDPQGGKSTDTQYF.

This clonotype was detected many times. The chain links TRBV29-1 to TRBJ1-1, with a weak D call TRBD1 (5 bases). CDR1 and CDR2 from the germline V gene are SQVTM and ANQGSEA. There are 11 residues in the CDR3. Between the trimmed V and J ends, which lost 3 bases and 5 bases, there was a span of 7 bases. The DNA of the CDR3 is TGCAGCGTTGAGGGGGATACTGAAGCTTTCTTT. Its translation is CSVEGDTEAFF.

The chain is built from TRBV4-1 and TRBJ2-1; D unresolved. The germline V and J ends were trimmed by 4 bases and 3 bases, with 7 bases remaining between them. The length of the CDR3 is 13 residues. The germline CDR1 and CDR2 sequences are MGHRA and YSYEKL. The CDR3 here is CASSRALYNEQFF. CDR3 nucleotide sequence: TGCGCCAGCAGCCGAGCTCTCTACAATGAGCAGTTCTTC.

The V and J genes are TRBV5-1 and TRBJ2-7; D gene ambiguous. The CDR3 length is 15 residues. V lost 0 bases and J 5 bases, leaving 15 bases between the germline ends. Germline V lookup: CDR1 SGHRS, CDR2 YFSETQ. CDR3 protein: CASSLGPGPGNEQYF. The CDR3 region has the DNA TGCGCCAGCAGCTTGGGGCCCGGCCCTGGTAACGAGCAGTACTTC.

This clonotype has only a few counts. This sequence joins TRBV5-6 and TRBJ2-2; 8 positions match TRBD2. Germline trimming cut 4 bases from V and 5 bases from J; bases unmatched to any gene: 7. The germline gives CDR1 SGHDT, CDR2 YYEEEE. This CDR3 is built from 15 residues. CDR3 bases: TGTGCCAGCAGCGGGGGGACTAGGGAGACCGGGGAGCTGTTTTTT. Its protein product is CASSGGTRETGELFF.

In its sample, this clonotype was seen many times. The V and J genes are TRBV5-1 and TRBJ2-5, with 7 nucleotides matching TRBD2. Germline lookup yields CDR1 SGHRS and CDR2 YFSETQ. CDR3 length equals 16 residues. Trimming at V came to 0 bases and at J to 5 bases, leaving 10 bases not matched to a gene. The CDR3 DNA reads TGCGCCAGCAGCTTGGCTAGCGGCCAACCACGGGAGACCCAGTACTTC. It codes for CASSLASGQPRETQYF.

This clonotype was counted many times. The rearrangement links TRBV2 to TRBJ2-7; a possible D gene is TRBD1 (6 bases). V lost 6 bases and J 2 bases, leaving 14 bases between the germline ends. The CDR3 length is 14 residues. Germline CDR1 SNHLY, CDR2 FYNNEI. The CDR3 nucleotides are TGTGCCAGCAGGGAAACAGGGATTCCCTACGAGCAGTACTTC. Its translation is CASRETGIPYEQYF.

This clonotype was detected many times. The chain has TRBV29-1 and TRBJ1-1, with D possibly being TRBD1 (6 bases). CDR1 is SQVTM and CDR2 is ANQGSEA in the germline V gene. This CDR3 is built from 14 residues. V was cut by 8 bases and J by 3 bases, with 19 bases left in between. Here the CDR3 DNA reads TGCAGCCTCGAAACCGGGGGGGCCGACACTGAAGCTTTCTTT. It yields the protein CSLETGGADTEAFF.

The chain recombines TRBV15 with TRBJ2-7; no definite D call. Germline lookup yields CDR1 LNHNV and CDR2 YYDKDF (reference sequence). CDR3 length: 14 amino acids. Trimming took 3 bases from V and 2 from J, leaving 11 bases between them. CDR3 in amino acids: CATSSGENPYEQYF. CDR3 nucleotide sequence: TGTGCCACCAGCAGTGGAGAAAATCCCTACGAGCAGTACTTC.

This clonotype was recorded many times. The V and J genes are TRBV12-3 or TRBV12-4 and TRBJ1-1; no reliable D call. V gave up 8 bases and J gave up 1 base, with 11 bases separating them. The CDR3 contains 13 residues. CDR3 residues: CASRDITNTEAFF. CDR3 nucleotides: TGTGCCAGCCGTGATATCACGAACACTGAAGCTTTCTTT.

This clonotype was counted ten times or more. V usage is TRBV11-2 and J usage is TRBJ2-7; D perhaps matches TRBD1 (5 bases). V shed 2 bases and J shed 7 bases, with 15 bases lying between them. The CDR3 loop spans 14 amino acids. CDR1 SGHAT and CDR2 FQNNGV come from the germline V gene. The CDR3 DNA sequence: TGTGCCAGCAGCTTAACAGGTGGGGTGGATGAGCAGTACTTC. This gives the protein CASSLTGGVDEQYF.

This clonotype occurred a few times. The J gene is TRBJ2-4, the V gene TRBV5-8; D ambiguous. CDR1 and CDR2 (germline): SGHTS, YDEGEE. The CDR3 length is 15 residues. Trimming left V 2 bases short and J 8 bases short, with 17 bases between. This CDR3 is CASSLGTYIEDIQYF. CDR3 DNA sequence: TGTGCCAGCAGCTTAGGTACCTACATCGAGGACATTCAGTACTTC.

This clonotype was observed at least ten times. The rearrangement uses TRBV28 and TRBJ2-3; D unresolved. The germline V gene has CDR1 MDHEN and CDR2 SYDVKM. V was shortened by 3 bases and J by 4 bases, with 14 bases between the two germline ends. The CDR3 loop spans 15 amino acids. The CDR3 is CASSFSAESADTQYF. Written as DNA, the CDR3 is TGTGCCAGCAGTTTCTCAGCAGAGAGTGCAGATACGCAGTATTTT.

This clonotype occurred many times. This rearrangement joins TRBV29-1 to TRBJ2-5; D uncertain. Germline values: CDR1 SQVTM, CDR2 ANQGSEA. CDR3 size: 15 residues. The V gene lost 2 bases and the J gene lost 0 bases, with 13 bases spanning the gap. Written as DNA, the CDR3 is TGCAGCGTTGAATTTAGTGCAGATTACCAAGAGACCCAGTACTTC. This codes for CSVEFSADYQETQYF.

The V gene is TRBV27, the J gene TRBJ1-2; D possibly corresponds to TRBD1 (5 bases). Between the trimmed V and J ends, which lost 2 bases and 7 bases, there was a span of 11 bases. This CDR3 contains 13 residues. CDR1 is MNHEY and CDR2 is SMNVEV in the germline V gene (reference sequence). CDR3 amino acids: CASSLRGVAGYTF. The CDR3, as DNA: TGTGCCAGCAGTTTAAGAGGGGTGGCTGGCTACACCTTC.